This TCR beta chain was captured by sequencing in a study of PD-1 blockade in classical Hodgkin lymphoma (dated by TCRdb to the early 2020s). Some background on the complete study: Nivolumab dosing was 3 mg/kg intravenously every 2 weeks, continuing until either disease progression or unacceptable toxicity. The study used CyTOF and TCR beta sequencing to define a peripheral blood immune signature of response to PD-1 blockade in classical Hodgkin lymphoma. Overall study outcomes, separate from this receptor: Lower diversity was seen in patients whose nivolumab began less than 1 year after ASCT, and these patients were left out of later analyses so that immune reconstitution would not confound the results. By C4D1, a significant rise was seen in CD4+ TCR diversity but not in CD8+ TCR diversity (p=0.0027 vs p=0.16), and the rise was most apparent among complete responders (p=0.02). Baseline TCR diversity was reported to be lower in newly diagnosed patients than in healthy donors, and even lower in relapsed/refractory patients. The study was limited to a single clinical trial cohort, and causes of repertoire differences, possibly disease activity or prior therapy, remained undefined. Trial patients achieving complete response had baseline diversity similar to newly diagnosed patients, whereas partial responders and progressors had significantly lower diversity.

Concerning this clone itself: Its antigen is not yet known. Nothing much larger sits one base from this clone, and base qualities are not available.

Spanning cysteine to phenylalanine, the CDR3 consists of 14 amino acids. Solely the CDR3 DNA is kept, with 42 bases framed from the first base. The trim is 4 bases for V and 3 bases for J, with a gap of 12 bases between the germline ends. The Qiagen DNeasy kit was used to extract genomic DNA both from unsorted PBMCs and from the negatively selected CD4+ and CD8+ fractions. TCR beta CDR3 regions were amplified by immunoSEQ multiplex PCR using primers annealing to V and J segments. Amplification bias was minimized using a synthetic immune receptor repertoire, and residual bias was removed computationally after sequencing. The paper's data handling went like this. Custom Python scripts were used to quantify repertoire diversity as the Shannon entropy index. Unsorted, CD4+ and CD8+ repertoires were analyzed separately, except in combined analyses where CD4+ and CD8+ sequences were merged in silico. A clone counted as expanded when the clone's frequency after treatment rose at least 2-fold relative to C1D1, and clones undetected at baseline were given a pseudocount of 0.5. Singleton clones were defined as clones with 0 or 1 copy at C1D1, and non-singleton clones were defined as clones with 2 or more copies. Clones expanded in unsorted samples were labelled as CD4+, CD8+ or unknown by matching protein sequences in sorted samples from the same patient. Wilcoxon tests were applied to paired samples to test diversity changes from C1D1 to C4D1. TCRdb provides this immuneACCESS table in a form limited to in-frame rearrangements. Some clones are lacking; in checked studies, under half of them reflect an unresolved V gene, and why the rest are absent is not known. V and J calls and clone size are copied from that table; D and trimming were computed from the DNA. The sample includes 46,000 or so clones, with roughly 75% observed a single time. The top ten constitute 22% of the sample.

The sample's time point label, decoded: cycle 2 day 1 (C2D1) of nivolumab. Every trial patient had relapsed after autologous stem cell transplantation, and cohorts A, B and C differed in prior brentuximab vedotin exposure. The trial cohort included 55 to 65 patients with relapsed/refractory classical Hodgkin lymphoma, and each patient had a best overall response of complete response, partial response or progressive disease. Single-agent nivolumab was administered to trial patients in the multi-cohort phase II CheckMate 205 trial. An independent review committee assessed best overall response by applying the 2007 International Working Group response criteria. Trial PBMCs were collected just before the start of nivolumab (C1D1) and during therapy at cycle 2 day 1 and cycle 4 day 1. Peripheral blood was collected in 8 mL Vacutainer Cell Preparation Tubes, from which PBMCs were isolated by centrifugation and then cryopreserved.

The receptor was derived from a human donor with classical Hodgkin lymphoma. The sample was peripheral blood mononuclear cells (PBMCs), taken before the second cycle of nivolumab. In this chain, TRBV23-1 is recombined with TRBJ2-5, with the D gene tentatively TRBD1 or TRBD2, based on 6 matching bases in each. TRBV23-1 counts as an open reading frame of uncertain function. The DNA sequence reads TGCGCCAGCAGTCTCCCAGGGGAGGAAGAGACCCAGTACTTC. Translated, it reads CASSLPGEEETQYF.